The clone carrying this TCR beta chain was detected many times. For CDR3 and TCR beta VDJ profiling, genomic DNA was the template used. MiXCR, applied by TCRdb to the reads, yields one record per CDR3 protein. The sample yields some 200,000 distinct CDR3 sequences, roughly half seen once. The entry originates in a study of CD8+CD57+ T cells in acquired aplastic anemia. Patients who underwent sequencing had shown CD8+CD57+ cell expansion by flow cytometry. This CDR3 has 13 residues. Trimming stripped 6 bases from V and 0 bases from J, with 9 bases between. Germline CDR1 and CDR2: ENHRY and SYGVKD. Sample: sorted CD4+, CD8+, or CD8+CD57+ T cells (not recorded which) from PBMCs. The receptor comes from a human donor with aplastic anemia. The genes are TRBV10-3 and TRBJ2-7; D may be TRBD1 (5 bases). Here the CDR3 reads CAIRGQSSYEQYF. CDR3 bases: TGTGCCATCAGGGGGCAGAGCTCCTACGAGCAGTACTTC.